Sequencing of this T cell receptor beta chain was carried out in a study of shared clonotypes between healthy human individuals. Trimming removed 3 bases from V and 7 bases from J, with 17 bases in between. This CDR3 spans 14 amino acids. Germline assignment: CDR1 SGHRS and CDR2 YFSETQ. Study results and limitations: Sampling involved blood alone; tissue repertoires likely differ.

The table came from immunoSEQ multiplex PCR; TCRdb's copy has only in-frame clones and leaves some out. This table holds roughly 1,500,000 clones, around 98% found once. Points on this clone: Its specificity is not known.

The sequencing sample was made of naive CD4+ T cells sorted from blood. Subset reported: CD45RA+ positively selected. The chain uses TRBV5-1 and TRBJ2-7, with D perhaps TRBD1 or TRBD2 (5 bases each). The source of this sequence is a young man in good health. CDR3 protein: CASSWPGRVGEQYF. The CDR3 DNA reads TGCGCCAGCAGCTGGCCGGGACGGGTAGGAGAGCAGTACTTC.